This T cell receptor (beta chain) was captured in a study of cytomegalovirus exposure and HLA in healthy donors. Study at large: Researchers found that about 84% of fewer than 450 genotyped donors fell within the Caucasian-associated ancestry cluster.

V lost 7 bases and J lost 7, with 13 bases in between. The CDR3 spans 12 residues. Germline assignment: CDR1 ENHRY and CDR2 SYGVKD. Notes on this clone: Antigen specificity is unknown.

Study results and limitations: 87-base-pair reads could not separate some V segments, including TRBV6-2 and TRBV6-3.

PCR employed 60 Vbeta and 13 Jbeta primers. In the study's own analysis: Later, an analysis found 80 million or so unique TCR beta chains, and 9.5 million to 12 million of these were shared. Sequencing used immunoSEQ multiplex PCR; TCRdb keeps in-frame clones, though not all of them. That table is the source of V, J and clone size, and D and trimming were worked out from the DNA. The profile shows around 220,000 clones, approximately 79% of them singletons. This clonotype was obtained from a girl aged 2 to 10 in good health and CMV-seronegative. Material: PBMCs. This rearrangement joins TRBV10-3 to TRBJ1-2, with a weak D call TRBD1 (6 bases). In nucleotides, the CDR3 is TGTGCCATCACTGAAGGGGGTGTTGGCTACACCTTC. It translates to CAITEGGVGYTF.